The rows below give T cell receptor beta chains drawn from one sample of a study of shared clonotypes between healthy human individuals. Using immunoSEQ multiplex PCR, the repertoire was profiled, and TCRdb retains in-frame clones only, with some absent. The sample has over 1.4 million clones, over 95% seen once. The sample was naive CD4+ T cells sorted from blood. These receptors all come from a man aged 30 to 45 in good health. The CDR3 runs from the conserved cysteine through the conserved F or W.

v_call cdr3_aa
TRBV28 CASTLGIAKNIQYF
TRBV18 CASSSVAGGTYEQYF
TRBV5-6 CASSLAAGLDLEGYTF
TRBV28 CASSLREGETQYF
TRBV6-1 CASTQDRVDTDTQYF
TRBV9 CASSEGPGLGLAGVWGSYNEQFF
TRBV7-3 CASSLIGADTQYF
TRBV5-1 CASSSGGIANYGYTF
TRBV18 CASSLLELDPAAYNEQFF
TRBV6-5 CASSYSRWNTEAFF
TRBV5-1 CASSLSGSSYEQYF
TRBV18 CASSPGQGKSYEQYF
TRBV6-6 CASSYSEEWGGTQYF
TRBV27 CASSYALGTGATDTQYF
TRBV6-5 CASSYSIDQPQHF
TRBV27 CASSLASGVRGGELFF
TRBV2 CAGDVAQETQYF
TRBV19 CASSITSQGAYGYTF
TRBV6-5 CASSYSVGHYEQYF
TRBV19 CATVAAPGRGEQYF
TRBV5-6 CASSLYNREETQYF
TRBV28 CASSLPGASGNTIYF
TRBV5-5 CASSLRLAGVPGELFF
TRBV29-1 CSVFVREGHAGKQYF
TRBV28 CASSPAPPGPRFGYTF
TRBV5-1 CASSLGGTGSHEQYF
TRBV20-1 CSARLPNEQFF
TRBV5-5 CASSLTSGSPDSYEQYF
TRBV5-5 CASSLQVGDGAYEQYF
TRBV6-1 CAYKDLADGYTF
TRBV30 CAWSVGTGGNQPQHF
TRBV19 CASSGRTGGTEAFF
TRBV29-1 CSAKQGPYEQYF
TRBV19 CASSPGVGNGYTF
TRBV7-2 CASSTRQGANYGYTF
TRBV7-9 CASSSTGLNEKLFF
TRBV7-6 CASSLGGGVSSDEQYF
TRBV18 CASSPGLNYEQYF
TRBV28 CASRPPGEKLFF
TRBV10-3 CAIGRLNTGELFF
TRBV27 CASSLQMTYEQYF
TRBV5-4 CASSLLSGGPYEQYF
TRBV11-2 CASSLWGTLQGELFF
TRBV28 CASSLLFQPQHF
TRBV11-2 CASSFDRSDTQYF